These 13 T cell receptor beta chains came from one sample sequenced in a study of CD8 T cells in ankylosing spondylitis. TCRdb processed the 5' RACE reads anew with MiXCR; each CDR3 protein has one entry. This sample has approximately 180,000 distinct CDR3 sequences, with roughly 20% found just once. The specimen was blood, either unsorted or a sorted T cell fraction (not recorded which). These receptors were taken from a male donor between 5 and 35 years old with ankylosing spondylitis or in good health (not recorded which).

This clonotype was picked up many times. The chain is built from TRBV7-9 and TRBJ1-5; TRBD1 is a possible D gene (5 bases). The V end lost 3 bases, the J end lost 7 bases, and 7 bases lay between the germline ends. The length of the CDR3 is 12 residues. Germline V CDR1 and CDR2: SEHNR, FQNEAQ (reference sequence). CDR3 sequence: CASSLGEQPQHF. The DNA of the CDR3 is TGTGCCAGCAGCTTGGGGGAACAGCCCCAGCATTTT. Looking up the rest from reference TRBV7-9 and TRBJ1-5 gives the full variable domain: DTGVSQNPRHKITKRGQNVTFRCDPISEHNRLYWYRQTLGQGPEFLTYFQNEAQLEKSRLLSDRFSAERPKGSFSTLEIQRTEQGDSAMYLCASSLGEQPQHFGDGTRLSIL.

J is TRBJ2-3 and V is TRBV4-2; D remains ambiguous. The CDR3 contains 14 residues. Trimming took 0 bases from V and 4 from J, leaving 8 bases between them. Germline loops: CDR1 LGHNA, CDR2 YNFKEQ. CDR3 DNA sequence: TGTGCCAGCAGCCAAGATCCCCGGGCAGATACGCAGTATTTT. Protein product: CASSQDPRADTQYF.

This clonotype was detected only a few times. The chain combines TRBV7-8 with TRBJ1-1; D is unclear. V was clipped by 6 bases and J by 4 bases, with 18 bases between them. The CDR3 contains 15 residues. Germline CDR1 SGHVS, CDR2 FQNEAQ. In DNA, the CDR3 is TGTGCCAGCAGACCCGAGAGGGTGGCGGTCACTGAAGCTTTCTTT. Its protein is CASRPERVAVTEAFF.

This clonotype was counted between two and nine times. The CDR3 here is CASSQVYSGGEGEQYV. The CDR3 nucleotides are TGCGCCAGCAGCCAAGTCTACTCAGGGGGGGAGGGCGAGCAGTACGTC. This chain joins TRBV4-1 and TRBJ2-7; D may correspond to TRBD1 or TRBD2 (7 bases each). Germline values: CDR1 MGHRA, CDR2 YSYEKL. This CDR3 has 16 residues. V lost 1 base and J lost 6, with 19 bases in between.

The sample holds many counts of this clonotype. The chain is built from TRBV27 and TRBJ2-7; 16 nucleotides match TRBD2. CDR3 length equals 18 residues. The V and J ends lost 4 bases and 7 bases, in that order; junction bases with no gene match: 13. Per the germline V gene, CDR1 is MNHEY and CDR2 is SMNVEV (reference sequence). The CDR3 bases are TGTGCCAGCAGTTCGTCCCCCGGGACTAGCGGGAGGGCGGGGGAGCAGTACTTC. Its translation is CASSSSPGTSGRAGEQYF.

This clonotype was counted many times. The chain links TRBV10-1 to TRBJ1-3; D is unclear. Trimming took 5 bases from V and 4 from J, leaving 9 bases between them. CDR3 size: 13 residues. CDR1 WNHNN and CDR2 SYGVQD come from the germline V gene (reference sequence). Written as DNA, the CDR3 is TGCGCCAGCAGTTCAGGATCGGGAAACACCATATATTTT. It encodes CASSSGSGNTIYF.

This clonotype has a single count. The rearrangement links TRBV24-1 to TRBJ2-1, with D perhaps assigned TRBD1 or TRBD2 (5 bases each). The V and J ends lost 0 bases and 5 bases respectively, with 13 bases between them. Germline CDR1 reads KGHDR; CDR2 reads SFDVKD. CDR3 length: 16 residues. The CDR3 reads CATSDLPPGTNNEQFF. DNA for the CDR3: TGTGCCACCAGTGATTTGCCCCCCGGGACCAACAATGAGCAGTTCTTC.

CDR3 in DNA: TGCAGCTCCGGAGGAAGACTAGTCTCCAATGAGCAGTTCTTC. It translates to CSSGGRLVSNEQFF. The rearrangement uses TRBV29-1 and TRBJ2-1; possible D gene TRBD2, 6 bases. Germline CDR1 SQVTM, CDR2 ANQGSEA. Trimming stripped 8 bases from V and 6 bases from J, with 20 bases between. This CDR3 region has 14 residues.

At least ten counts were recorded for this clonotype. The rearrangement joins TRBV6-5 to TRBJ2-7; 16 bases map to TRBD2. Per germline, CDR1 MNHEY and CDR2 SVGAGI. The length of the CDR3 is 20 residues. J was trimmed by 0 bases and V by 5 bases; bases with no gene match: 13. The chain's CDR3 is CASSKFPGTSGREDSYEQYF. The CDR3 coding sequence is TGTGCCAGCAGTAAATTCCCCGGGACTAGCGGGAGGGAGGACTCCTACGAGCAGTACTTC.

V gene TRBV20-1 combines with J gene TRBJ1-1; TRBD1 is a possible D gene (6 bases). The CDR3 is made up of 13 amino acids. Germline V gene data show CDR1 as DFQATT and CDR2 as SNEGSKA (reference sequence). Trimming pared 3 bases from V and 8 bases from J, leaving 16 bases between. CDR3 in DNA: TGCAGTGCTAGGCCCTACGCCAGGGGCGAAGCTTTCTTT. Translating gives CSARPYARGEAFF.

This clonotype was counted many times. The chain recombines TRBV7-6 with TRBJ2-1, with 7 positions matching TRBD2. J gave up 7 bases and V 5 bases, and 11 bases lay outside the gene matches. The V gene's germline CDR1 is SGHVS and CDR2 FNYEAQ. The CDR3 extends over 15 amino acids. The CDR3 reads CASSTLAPYGNEQFF. CDR3 DNA: TGTGCCAGCAGCACACTAGCGCCCTACGGAAATGAGCAGTTCTTC.

This clonotype came up many times. This sequence joins TRBV12-3 or TRBV12-4 and TRBJ2-3, with D unclear. CDR3 size: 16 residues. V lost 6 bases to trimming and J lost 2 bases, with 18 bases between them. The chain's CDR3 is CASSLQVLGITDTQYF. The CDR3 coding sequence is TGTGCCAGCAGCCTTCAGGTATTGGGAATCACAGATACGCAGTATTTT.

The chain combines TRBV24-1 with TRBJ2-5, with 9 bases that match TRBD1. The CDR3 is 18 residues long. Germline loops: CDR1 KGHDR, CDR2 SFDVKD. J gave up 5 bases and V 5 bases, and 17 bases lay outside the gene matches. The CDR3 DNA is TGTGCCACCAGTGCGGGACAGGGTGGATCGGGAGGATTCGAGACCCAGTACTTC. This translates into CATSAGQGGSGGFETQYF.